This T cell receptor (beta chain) was sequenced for a study of cytomegalovirus exposure and HLA in healthy donors. Findings of the study overall: There were reportedly fewer N-insertions in an Asian-associated ancestry cluster than the approximately 600-donor mean, in a later analysis. Differences between HLA loci emerged in a later analysis of TCR association rates, with DRB1 most and HLA-C fewest. One cluster of highly shared sequence variants probably arose as a sequencing artifact. It has been reported that TCR beta sequences accurately predicted the HLA-A and HLA-B alleles of most subjects.

The PCR used 60 Vbeta and 13 Jbeta primers. Some clones are missing from TCRdb's copy, which holds only in-frame ones; the method was immunoSEQ multiplex PCR. Of 110,000 to 150,000 clones in the sample, roughly 80% are singletons; the top ten hold 1.5% to 2%. A note on this clone: Its antigen is unknown. Other DNA sequences in the same sample also yield this CDR3.

Trimming took 10 bases from V and 5 from J, leaving 26 bases between them. This CDR3 comprises 16 residues. Germline V gene sequence: CDR1 ENHRY, CDR2 SYGVKD. V and J are TRBV10-3 and TRBJ2-5; a possible D gene is TRBD1 (6 bases). This TCR was sampled from a woman aged 40 to 50 in good health and CMV-seronegative. The sequenced material came from PBMCs. CDR3 DNA: TGTGCCACCACAGCCCTTGGAGCAGGGGTTTCGGAGACCCAGTACTTC. Amino acid sequence: CATTALGAGVSETQYF.